This T cell receptor (beta chain) was captured by sequencing in a study of T cells after yellow fever vaccination. Regarding the study as a whole: The appearance of a small share of clonotypes in both CD4 and CD8 compartments was observed. The secondary response was weaker, and its peak arrived faster, on day 5 versus 15. Re-detected after boosting: most primary clones, about 95% of CD4 and around 86% of CD8.

5'RACE template switching produced TCR cDNA carrying a universal primer site and UMIs. TCRdb re-analysed the 5' RACE reads in MiXCR, keeping a single row per CDR3 protein. Altogether some 400,000 distinct CDR3 sequences are present, 18% being singletons, with the ten largest covering roughly a sixth. With 2 bases removed from V and 4 bases from J, the gap between germline ends came to 8 bases. CDR1 is MNHEY, CDR2 SVGAGI, per germline. CDR3 length: 13 amino acids. Only a few counts were recorded for this clonotype. Antigen specificity is unknown. The J gene is TRBJ1-1, the V gene TRBV6-5; D not resolved. The TCR comes from a man between 18 and 35 years old who received the YFV17D yellow fever vaccine. The specimen was PBMCs, collected before the yellow fever booster vaccination. The CDR3 sequence is CASSYRTSTEAFF. As DNA, the CDR3 is TGTGCCAGCAGTTACCGGACCAGCACTGAAGCTTTCTTT.